Presented here are 30 T cell receptor beta chains from one specimen sequenced in a study of cytomegalovirus exposure and HLA in healthy donors. The PCR made use of 60 Vbeta and 13 Jbeta primers. Assay: immunoSEQ multiplex PCR; the TCRdb copy retains only in-frame clones and omits some. The sample has 90,000 to 150,000 clones; more than 65% are singletons. The source material was PBMCs. These receptors were obtained from a man between 40 and 49 years old in good health and CMV-seropositive.

J is TRBJ2-5 and V is TRBV19, with 8 bases fitting TRBD2. From germline, CDR1 is LNHDA and CDR2 SQIVND (reference sequence). With 4 bases clipped from V and 5 bases from J, the junction kept 3 bases outside the gene matches. The CDR3 loop spans 13 amino acids. The CDR3 spells CASSTGGLETQYF. CDR3 DNA: TGTGCCAGTAGTACGGGGGGGCTGGAGACCCAGTACTTC.

This chain uses TRBV10-3 with TRBJ2-2; TRBD1 matches 7 bases. The CDR3 runs to 16 residues. With 4 bases clipped from V and 3 bases from J, the junction kept 8 bases outside the gene matches. CDR1 is ENHRY and CDR2 is SYGVKD in the germline V gene. In DNA form, the CDR3 reads TGTGCCATCAGTGGGCTGGACAGGCCCGACACCGGGGAGCTGTTTTTT. Protein product: CAISGLDRPDTGELFF.

The V gene is TRBV5-1, the J gene TRBJ1-2; D perhaps matches TRBD1 (6 bases). This CDR3 is built from 13 residues. V dropped 1 base and J dropped 7 bases, with 11 bases sitting between them. Germline-derived CDR1 and CDR2 are SGHRS and YFSETQ. The CDR3 protein is CASSLTGPGGYTF. CDR3 DNA sequence: TGCGCCAGCAGCTTGACAGGGCCCGGTGGCTACACCTTC.

This clone came up once. V gene TRBV28 combines with J gene TRBJ2-7; 7 bases align to TRBD1. The V gene's germline CDR1 is MDHEN and CDR2 SYDVKM. CDR3 length: 15 residues. J gave up 3 bases and V 6 bases, and 11 bases lay outside the gene matches. CDR3 DNA sequence: TGTGCCAGCAGCTCCGGGACAGCTTCCCGCTACGAGCAGTACTTC. As protein: CASSSGTASRYEQYF.

A word on this clone: The identical CDR3 is also encoded by other nucleotide sequences in the sample. V is TRBV6-6 and J is TRBJ1-5; D perhaps matches TRBD1 (5 bases). From germline, CDR1 is MNHNY and CDR2 SVGAGI (reference sequence). CDR3 size: 15 residues. V lost 6 bases to trimming and J lost 4 bases, with 16 bases between them. CDR3 sequence: CASSPRGRGNQPQHF. DNA for the CDR3: TGTGCCAGCAGCCCTAGGGGTCGGGGGAATCAGCCCCAGCATTTT.

The chain is built from TRBV5-5 and TRBJ1-2; 8 positions agree with TRBD1. CDR1 is SGHKS, CDR2 YYEKEE, per germline (reference sequence). The CDR3 length is 14 residues. V was clipped by 4 bases and J by 6 bases; unmatched bases: 8. CDR3 nucleotides: TGTGCCAGCAGCCGTAACCAGGGGGCGGATGGCTACACCTTC. Encoded protein: CASSRNQGADGYTF.

The chain joins TRBV4-1 to TRBJ2-5; 8 nucleotides agree with TRBD1. The CDR3 extends over 16 amino acids. Germline CDR1 reads MGHRA; CDR2 reads YSYEKL. V shed 3 bases, J shed 4 bases, and the junction held 10 bases outside the gene matches. The CDR3 region has the DNA TGCGCCAGCAGCCAGGGACAGGTCGTCTTCCGAGAGACCCAGTACTTC. This encodes CASSQGQVVFRETQYF.

J is TRBJ2-3 and V is TRBV11-2; 7 bases fit TRBD2. Germline values: CDR1 SGHAT, CDR2 FQNNGV. The length of the CDR3 is 19 residues. J gave up 3 bases and V 0 bases, and 15 bases lay outside the gene matches. The CDR3 nucleotides are TGTGCCAGCAGCTTAGATAGCGCCCAGCCAGGGAGGGTAACAGATACGCAGTATTTT. This sequence encodes CASSLDSAQPGRVTDTQYF.

The chain combines TRBV9 with TRBJ2-2; D is possibly TRBD1 (6 bases). Germline V gene lookup returns CDR1 SGDLS and CDR2 YYNGEE. The CDR3 loop spans 15 amino acids. V lost 2 bases and J 7 bases, leaving 15 bases between the germline ends. The CDR3 region has the DNA TGTGCCAGCAGCGTCCGTACAGGGCCGGGCGGGGAGCTGTTTTTT. Protein: CASSVRTGPGGELFF.

The chain links TRBV7-3 to TRBJ2-1, with D uncertain. CDR3 length equals 14 residues. Deletions cut 3 bases from V and 0 bases from J, with 6 bases between. Germline lookup yields CDR1 SGHTA and CDR2 FQGTGA. CDR3 region: CASSFRSSYNEQFF. Written as DNA, the CDR3 is TGTGCCAGCAGCTTCCGGAGCTCCTACAATGAGCAGTTCTTC. The variable domain in full, with the rest retrieved from reference TRBV7-3 and TRBJ2-1, is GAGVSQTPSNKVTEKGKYVELRCDPISGHTALYWYRQSLGQGPEFLIYFQGTGAADDSGLPNDRFFAVRPEGSVSTLKIQRTERGDSAVYLCASSFRSSYNEQFFGPGTRLTVL.

V and J are TRBV5-6 and TRBJ2-1; TRBD2 might be the D (5 bases). V lost 3 bases and J lost 9, with 13 bases in between. There are 13 residues in the CDR3. Germline V gene data show CDR1 as SGHDT and CDR2 as YYEEEE. CDR3: CASSWVSAGEQFF. CDR3 in DNA: TGTGCCAGCAGCTGGGTTAGTGCGGGTGAGCAGTTCTTC.

The J gene is TRBJ2-7, the V gene TRBV28; a possible D gene is TRBD2 (7 bases). Per the germline V gene, CDR1 is MDHEN and CDR2 is SYDVKM. CDR3 length: 17 residues. The V end lost 6 bases, the J end lost 1 base, and 22 bases lay between the germline ends. Here the CDR3 DNA reads TGTGCCAGCAGGTCACCCTCGGGGGGCACCTCTTCCTACGAGCAGTACTTC. Protein product: CASRSPSGGTSSYEQYF.

This chain joins TRBV5-8 and TRBJ2-3; D perhaps matches TRBD2 (5 bases). V lost 0 bases, J lost 3 bases, and 11 bases lay in between. This CDR3 is 15 amino acids long. CDR1 SGHTS and CDR2 YDEGEE come from the germline V gene. CDR3 sequence: CASSLAGDETDTQYF. In DNA form, the CDR3 reads TGTGCCAGCAGCTTGGCCGGGGATGAGACAGATACGCAGTATTTT.

This clone showed up just a few times. The rearrangement joins TRBV18 to TRBJ1-3; TRBD1 matches 9 bases. Germline V gives CDR1 KGHSH, CDR2 LQKENI. V shed 4 bases, J shed 4 bases, and the junction held 5 bases outside the gene matches. This CDR3 contains 15 residues. The CDR3 DNA is TGTGCCAGCTCACGCGGGACAGGGATCGGAAACACCATATATTTT. Its translation is CASSRGTGIGNTIYF.

The chain is built from TRBV6-5 and TRBJ2-3, with a weak D call TRBD1 (6 bases). The CDR3 is 15 amino acids. The V and J ends lost 6 bases and 0 bases respectively, with 13 bases between them. CDR1 and CDR2 (germline): MNHEY, SVGAGI. The CDR3 loop is CASSPDRTSTDTQYF. The CDR3 DNA is TGTGCCAGCAGCCCCGACAGGACTAGCACAGATACGCAGTATTTT.

The chain is built from TRBV7-8 and TRBJ1-6; no firm D call. The CDR3 length is 17 residues. V was shortened by 1 base and J by 7 bases, with 17 bases between the two germline ends. The V gene's germline CDR1 is SGHVS and CDR2 FQNEAQ. The CDR3 bases are TGTGCCAGCAGCTTAGGTGGCAATACAGAAAGAAATTCACCCCTCCACTTT. This sequence encodes CASSLGGNTERNSPLHF.

DNA for the CDR3: TGTGCCAGCAGTTTACTCCCGCTAGCTCGGGGTACAGATACGCAGTATTTT. Translating it yields CASSLLPLARGTDTQYF. The chain links TRBV27 to TRBJ2-3; weak D call: TRBD2 (5 bases). CDR3 size: 17 residues. V lost 2 bases, J lost 3 bases, and 18 bases lay in between. CDR1 MNHEY and CDR2 SMNVEV come from the germline V gene (reference sequence).

The V and J genes are TRBV4-1 and TRBJ1-4, with D hard to call. Per germline, CDR1 MGHRA and CDR2 YSYEKL. The CDR3 spans 13 residues. Trimming pared 0 bases from V and 12 bases from J, leaving 11 bases between. The chain's CDR3 is CASSQEVEGELFF. The CDR3 DNA is TGCGCCAGCAGCCAAGAGGTTGAGGGAGAACTGTTTTTT.

The chain recombines TRBV6-1 with TRBJ2-7, with TRBD1 identical over 10 bases. J was trimmed by 6 bases and V by 6 bases; bases with no gene match: 11. The CDR3 loop spans 15 amino acids. Germline CDR1 MNHNS, CDR2 SASEGT. As DNA, the CDR3 is TGTGCCAGCAGACTGACCGGGACAGGGGTGCGCGAGCAGTACTTC. This translates into CASRLTGTGVREQYF.

V is TRBV19 and J is TRBJ2-2; D possibly corresponds to TRBD1 (5 bases). The germline V gene encodes CDR1 LNHDA and CDR2 SQIVND (reference sequence). Trimming stripped 6 bases from V and 0 bases from J, with 11 bases between. The CDR3 has 15 amino acids. CDR3 protein: CASRQTASNTGELFF. Written as DNA, the CDR3 is TGTGCCAGTAGACAGACAGCCTCGAACACCGGGGAGCTGTTTTTT.

The gene calls are TRBV20-1 and TRBJ1-2, with D possibly matching TRBD1 (5 bases). This CDR3 has 11 residues. V shed 4 bases and J shed 7 bases, with 10 bases lying between them. CDR1 is DFQATT and CDR2 is SNEGSKA in the germline V gene (reference sequence). The CDR3: CSATGGVGYTF. For the CDR3, the DNA is TGCAGTGCTACAGGAGGGGTTGGCTACACCTTC.

The sample holds a few counts of this clone. The chain combines TRBV2 with TRBJ1-3, with a weak D call TRBD1 (6 bases). V gave up 6 bases and J gave up 3 bases, with 18 bases separating them. Germline assignment: CDR1 SNHLY and CDR2 FYNNEI. The CDR3 covers 16 residues. The CDR3 sequence is CASSLTDRTRGNTIYF. The CDR3 DNA reads TGTGCCAGCAGCCTTACCGACAGGACCCGTGGAAACACCATATATTTT.

With respect to this clone: The germline gene is not matched at one end of the junction; a read error may be the cause. The chain couples TRBV5-1 to TRBJ2-4; 15 bases line up with TRBD2. Germline values: CDR1 SGHRS, CDR2 YFSETQ. CDR3 size: 15 residues. CDR3 protein: CASSQGTSGGNSQYF. The CDR3 nucleotides are TGCGCCAGCAGCCAAGGGACTAGCGGGGGGAACAGTCAGTACTTC.

The chain links TRBV7-9 to TRBJ2-7; D might be TRBD1 (5 bases). Trimming removed 2 bases at V and 2 bases at J, with 10 bases between. This CDR3 comprises 14 residues. Germline V gene sequence: CDR1 SEHNR, CDR2 FQNEAQ (reference sequence). As DNA, the CDR3 is TGTGCCAGCAGCTTATCAGGCAGGGCCTACGAGCAGTACTTC. Its protein is CASSLSGRAYEQYF.

This clone was seen more than once but under ten times. The rearrangement uses TRBV2 and TRBJ1-6; TRBD1 aligns across 8 bases. This CDR3 spans 13 amino acids. CDR1 and CDR2 from the germline V gene are SNHLY and FYNNEI. V lost 6 bases, J lost 9 bases, and 4 bases stayed unmatched. CDR3 amino acids: CASRGTGGSPLHF. CDR3 coding DNA: TGTGCCAGCAGGGGGACAGGCGGTTCACCCCTCCACTTT.

The chain carries TRBV7-2 and TRBJ1-5, with no clear D. CDR1 is SGHTA and CDR2 is FQGNSA in the germline V gene. The CDR3 sequence is 15 residues long. Trimming stripped 1 base from V and 3 bases from J, with 10 bases between. The CDR3 nucleotides read TGTGCCAGCAGCTTAGAGGCACAGCCCAATCAGCCCCAGCATTTT. This translates into CASSLEAQPNQPQHF.

The chain joins TRBV7-3 to TRBJ1-2; TRBD1 aligns across 9 bases. V lost 8 bases to trimming and J lost 3 bases; unmatched junction nucleotides: 16. The germline gives CDR1 SGHTA, CDR2 FQGTGA. The CDR3 loop spans 17 amino acids. The CDR3 spells CASAGTAGTGRDYGYTF. CDR3 coding DNA: TGTGCCAGCGCCGGGACCGCCGGGACAGGGAGAGACTATGGCTACACCTTC. The entire variable domain, with the rest obtained from reference TRBV7-3 and TRBJ1-2, is as follows: GAGVSQTPSNKVTEKGKYVELRCDPISGHTALYWYRQSLGQGPEFLIYFQGTGAADDSGLPNDRFFAVRPEGSVSTLKIQRTERGDSAVYLCASAGTAGTGRDYGYTFGSGTRLTVV.

The chain carries TRBV7-9 and TRBJ1-4; TRBD1 matches at 8 bases. Germline V gives CDR1 SEHNR, CDR2 FQNEAQ (reference sequence). V shed 10 bases and J 7 bases; nucleotides not matched to a gene: 8. The CDR3 sequence is 13 residues long. The CDR3 is CATLDRGVEKLFF. Written as DNA, the CDR3 is TGTGCCACCTTAGACAGGGGCGTTGAAAAACTGTTTTTT.

The chain combines TRBV7-8 with TRBJ2-6; D unresolved. Trimming cost V 1 base and J 4 bases, with 11 bases left between them. From germline, CDR1 is SGHVS and CDR2 FQNEAQ. The CDR3 is 16 residues long. The CDR3 loop reads CASSLGQARGANVLTF. The CDR3 nucleotides are TGTGCCAGCAGCTTAGGGCAGGCGCGCGGGGCCAACGTCCTGACTTTC.

The V and J genes are TRBV30 and TRBJ2-7, with 11 bases matching TRBD1. Germline lookup yields CDR1 GTSNPN and CDR2 SVGIG (reference sequence). The CDR3 sequence is 15 residues long. J lost 3 bases, V lost 2 bases, and 6 bases had no gene match. CDR3: CAWSRAGTGGYEQYF. In DNA, the CDR3 is TGTGCCTGGAGTCGAGCCGGGACAGGGGGCTACGAGCAGTACTTC.